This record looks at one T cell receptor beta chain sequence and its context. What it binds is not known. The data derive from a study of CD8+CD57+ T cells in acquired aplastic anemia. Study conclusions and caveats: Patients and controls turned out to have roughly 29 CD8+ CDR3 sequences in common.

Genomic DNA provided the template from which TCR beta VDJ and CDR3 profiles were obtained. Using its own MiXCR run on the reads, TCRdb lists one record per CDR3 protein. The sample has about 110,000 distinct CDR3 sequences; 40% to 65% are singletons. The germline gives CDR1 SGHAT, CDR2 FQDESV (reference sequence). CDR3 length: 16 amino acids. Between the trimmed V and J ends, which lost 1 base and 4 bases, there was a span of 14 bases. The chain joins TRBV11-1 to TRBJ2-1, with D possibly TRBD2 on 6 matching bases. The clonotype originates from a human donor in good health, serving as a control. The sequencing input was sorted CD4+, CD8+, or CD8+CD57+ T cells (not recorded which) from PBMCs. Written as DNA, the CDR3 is TGTGCCAGCAGCTTAGTGGAATTAGCGGAATACAATGAGCAGTTCTTC. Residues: CASSLVELAEYNEQFF.